This TCR beta chain was captured by sequencing in a study of metastatic and nonmetastatic thyroid tumors. Study in general: Comparative analysis of repertoires was undertaken across blood and tumor or nodule tissue obtained from malignant and benign thyroid patients.

Treatment of any kind had been given to no patient before thyroid surgery. This clone was seen ten or more times. The antigen remains undetermined. Study findings and constraints: Malignant thyroid tumors reportedly exceeded benign nodules significantly in TCR beta diversity, with the difference appearing in blood and tumor.

As handled by the study authors: For papillary thyroid cancer, a distant-metastasis classifier was constructed from CDR3 differences observed across clinicopathological groups. TCRdb reassembled clones from the PCR reads with MiXCR. TCRdb's processing, not the study's, gives the V and J calls here. The sample has roughly 83,000 clones, about 15% seen once; the top ten hold roughly 4%. This CDR3 spans 16 amino acids. Germline-derived CDR1 and CDR2 are MGHRA and YSYEKL. V was pared by 1 base and J by 4 bases, with 6 bases of the junction left unmatched. The origin of this receptor is a female donor with papillary thyroid cancer or a benign thyroid nodule (not recorded which). Some clones in this sample may be carry-over from other donors' samples. Sequenced sample: blood. The chain combines TRBV4-1 with TRBJ2-3; 9 bases agree with TRBD2. The CDR3 coding sequence is TGCGCCAGCAGCCAAGGTGCGGGGGGGCCCCCAGATACGCAGTATTTT. It specifies CASSQGAGGPPDTQYF.